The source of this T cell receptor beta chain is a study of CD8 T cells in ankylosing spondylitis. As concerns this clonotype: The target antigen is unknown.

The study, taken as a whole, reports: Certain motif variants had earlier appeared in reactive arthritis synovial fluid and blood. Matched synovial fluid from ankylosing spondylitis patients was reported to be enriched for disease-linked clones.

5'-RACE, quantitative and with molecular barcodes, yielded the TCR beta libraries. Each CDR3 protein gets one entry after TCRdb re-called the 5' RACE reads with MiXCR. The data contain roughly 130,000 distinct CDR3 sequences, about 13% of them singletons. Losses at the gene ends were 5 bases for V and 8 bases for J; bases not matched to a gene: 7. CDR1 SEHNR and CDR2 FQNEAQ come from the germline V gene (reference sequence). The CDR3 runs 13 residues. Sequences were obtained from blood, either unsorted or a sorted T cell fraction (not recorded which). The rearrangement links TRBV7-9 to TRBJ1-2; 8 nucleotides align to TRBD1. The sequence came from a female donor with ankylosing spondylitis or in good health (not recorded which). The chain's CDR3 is CASSTHRGLGYTF. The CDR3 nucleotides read TGTGCCAGCAGCACCCACAGGGGGTTAGGCTACACCTTC.